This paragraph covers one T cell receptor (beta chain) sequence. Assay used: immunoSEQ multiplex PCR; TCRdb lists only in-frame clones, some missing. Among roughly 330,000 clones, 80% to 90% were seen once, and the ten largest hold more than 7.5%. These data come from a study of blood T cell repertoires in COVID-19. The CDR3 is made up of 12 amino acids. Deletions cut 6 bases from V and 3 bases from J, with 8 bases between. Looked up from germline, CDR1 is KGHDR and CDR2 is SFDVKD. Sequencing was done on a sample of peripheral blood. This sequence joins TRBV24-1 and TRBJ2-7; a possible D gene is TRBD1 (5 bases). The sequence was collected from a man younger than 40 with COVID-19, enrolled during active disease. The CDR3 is CATSRDSYEQYF. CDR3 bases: TGTGCCACCAGTAGAGACAGCTACGAGCAGTACTTC.